Listed here are 21 T cell receptor beta chains from one sample, sequenced in a study of Ad26.COV2.S vaccination and SARS-CoV-2 variants. Profiling relied on immunoSEQ multiplex PCR, and the TCRdb table lists in-frame clones only, not all of them. The sample contains 250,000 to 300,000 clones, 70% to 90% of which appear only once. Noted treatment: some 20 received Ad26.COV2.S at low or high dose, single or two shots; roughly five received placebo; per-sample allocation not given. Specimen acquisition occurred on day 63 following the initial vaccine or placebo injection. Sample: peripheral blood, taken in a trial of Ad26.COV2.S vaccine versus placebo. Receptors were obtained from a person aged 18-60 years who received the Ad26.COV2.S COVID-19 vaccine or a placebo.

The CDR3 loop is CASSLRGTSSSYNEQFF. In nucleotides, the CDR3 is TGTGCCAGCAGCTTACGAGGGACTTCAAGCTCCTACAATGAGCAGTTCTTC. The chain has TRBV7-2 and TRBJ2-1; D is perhaps TRBD2 (6 bases). V gave up 2 bases and J gave up 0 bases, with 14 bases separating them. The CDR3 runs to 17 residues. Germline V gene sequence: CDR1 SGHTA, CDR2 FQGNSA.

The chain couples TRBV5-1 to TRBJ2-1, with D perhaps being TRBD1 or TRBD2 (5 bases each). CDR3 length: 13 amino acids. Trimming took 0 bases from V and 13 from J, leaving 14 bases between them. Germline V gives CDR1 SGHRS, CDR2 YFSETQ. DNA of the CDR3: TGCGCCAGCAGCTTGGTGGTTGGGACCACACAGTTCTTC. It encodes CASSLVVGTTQFF.

The count of this clone is one. The V call is TRBV10-1, the J call TRBJ1-2; unclear D gene. V lost 4 bases to trimming and J lost 4 bases, with 10 bases between them. From germline, CDR1 is WNHNN and CDR2 SYGVQD (reference sequence). The CDR3 runs to 13 residues. CDR3 in amino acids: CASSAAGGYGYTF. The CDR3 DNA follows: TGCGCCAGCAGTGCGGCAGGCGGCTATGGCTACACCTTC.

This chain links TRBV11-2 with TRBJ2-1; TRBD1 aligns across 7 bases. Per the germline V gene, CDR1 is SGHAT and CDR2 is FQNNGV. The CDR3 consists of 13 residues. After removal of 8 bases from V and 3 bases from J, the junction contained 4 bases not matched to a gene. DNA of the CDR3: TGTGCCAGCGAACCAGGGGGCTACAATGAGCAGTTCTTC. Translation: CASEPGGYNEQFF.

The chain uses TRBV2 and TRBJ2-7, with 10 positions matching TRBD2. The CDR3 consists of 14 residues. CDR1 SNHLY and CDR2 FYNNEI come from the germline V gene. The V gene end was trimmed by 4 bases and the J gene end by 7 bases; junction bases not matched to a gene: 7. This CDR3 reads CASSGLAGVKEQYF. In nucleotides, the CDR3 is TGTGCCAGCAGTGGGCTAGCGGGAGTAAAGGAGCAGTACTTC.

This clone was detected once. V is TRBV7-2 and J is TRBJ1-3; D remains ambiguous. There are 15 residues in the CDR3. Trimming removed 1 base at V and 4 bases at J, with 11 bases between. Germline CDR1 reads SGHTA; CDR2 reads FQGNSA. The DNA of the CDR3 is TGTGCCAGCAGCTTAGTCCCAAATCCAGGAAACACCATATATTTT. Translated: CASSLVPNPGNTIYF.

CDR3 in amino acids: CAWDRVGTPAGGYTF. CDR3 nucleotides: TGTGCCTGGGACCGCGTTGGAACTCCCGCGGGCGGCTACACCTTC. The chain carries TRBV30 and TRBJ1-2; D uncertain. This CDR3 contains 15 residues. Germline values: CDR1 GTSNPN, CDR2 SVGIG (reference sequence). V dropped 5 bases and J dropped 8 bases, with 24 bases sitting between them.

The chain joins TRBV5-8 to TRBJ2-2; TRBD1 agrees at 9 bases. The V gene end was trimmed by 5 bases and the J gene end by 3 bases; junction bases not matched to a gene: 5. Germline V gene lookup returns CDR1 SGHTS and CDR2 YDEGEE. The CDR3 runs to 15 residues. The CDR3 coding sequence is TGTGCCAGCAGTTTACAGGGGGCGGACACCGGGGAGCTGTTTTTT. Protein sequence: CASSLQGADTGELFF.

This clone was seen just once. V is TRBV30 and J is TRBJ2-1; D remains ambiguous. V lost 4 bases and J 5 bases, leaving 6 bases between the germline ends. This CDR3 contains 11 residues. Germline V gene sequence: CDR1 GTSNPN, CDR2 SVGIG (reference sequence). CDR3 bases: TGTGCCTGGATACATAACAATGAGCAGTTCTTC. Its translation: CAWIHNNEQFF.

The chain recombines TRBV4-1 with TRBJ2-5, with TRBD2 matching over 8 bases. Germline trimming cut 0 bases from V and 4 bases from J; bases unmatched to any gene: 4. Per germline, CDR1 MGHRA and CDR2 YSYEKL. The CDR3 covers 15 residues. CDR3: CASSQDERGRETQYF. The CDR3 DNA is TGCGCCAGCAGCCAAGATGAGCGGGGGAGAGAGACCCAGTACTTC.

This clone has just one count. In nucleotides, the CDR3 is TGCGCCAGCAGCTTTCTAGCGGGAGGGCCGGGTGAGCAGTTCTTC. Amino acid sequence: CASSFLAGGPGEQFF. The chain couples TRBV5-1 to TRBJ2-1; 12 bases fit TRBD2. CDR3 length equals 15 residues. Germline V lookup: CDR1 SGHRS, CDR2 YFSETQ. Trimming removed 2 bases from V and 9 bases from J; junction bases left unmatched: 6.

J is TRBJ2-7 and V is TRBV18; TRBD2 matches 14 bases. Germline V gene data show CDR1 as KGHSH and CDR2 as LQKENI. The junction had 6 bases not matched to a gene; V was cut back by 5 bases and J by 6 bases. CDR3 length equals 15 residues. The CDR3 bases are TGTGCCAGCTCAATACGACTAGCGGGAGGGCGCGAGCAGTACTTC. It codes for CASSIRLAGGREQYF.

This clone came up a few times. The chain carries TRBV5-1 and TRBJ1-2, with TRBD1 matching 8 bases. Trimming at V came to 1 base and at J to 6 bases, leaving 8 bases not matched to a gene. In germline, CDR1 is SGHRS, CDR2 YFSETQ. The CDR3 covers 15 residues. In DNA, the CDR3 is TGCGCCAGCAGCTTGATGACAGGGGTAGGGAATGGCTACACCTTC. Residues: CASSLMTGVGNGYTF.

The chain uses TRBV29-1 and TRBJ1-5; D not resolved. The CDR3 sequence is 13 residues long. Germline V gene sequence: CDR1 SQVTM, CDR2 ANQGSEA. Trimming took 1 base from V and 7 from J, leaving 11 bases between them. The CDR3 DNA reads TGCAGCGTTGAAGTGGGGTATCAACAGCCCCAGCATTTT. It specifies CSVEVGYQQPQHF. Supplemented by reference TRBV29-1 and TRBJ1-5, the full variable domain reads SAVISQKPSRDICQRGTSLTIQCQVDSQVTMMFWYRQQPGQSLTLIATANQGSEATYESGFVIDKFPISRPNLTFSTLTVSNMSPEDSSIYLCSVEVGYQQPQHFGDGTRLSIL.

The rearrangement uses TRBV27 and TRBJ2-7; D might be TRBD2 (6 bases). Trimming pared 4 bases from V and 3 bases from J, leaving 25 bases between. The germline gives CDR1 MNHEY, CDR2 SMNVEV (reference sequence). The CDR3 is 18 residues long. The CDR3: CASSSAAGGRKGFYEQYF. CDR3 nucleotide sequence: TGTGCCAGCAGTTCTGCGGCAGGAGGGAGAAAGGGTTTCTACGAGCAGTACTTC.

The CDR3 spells CASSPIPGQGPQFPSGANVLTF. The CDR3 DNA is TGTGCCAGCAGCCCGATACCGGGACAGGGGCCACAATTCCCCTCTGGGGCCAACGTCCTGACTTTC. The chain combines TRBV4-2 with TRBJ2-6; 10 nucleotides align to TRBD1. V dropped 4 bases and J dropped 0; count of bases not matched to a gene: 18. Germline V CDR1 and CDR2: LGHNA, YNFKEQ. CDR3 size: 22 residues.

The chain uses TRBV7-2 and TRBJ2-1; 11 bases agree with TRBD1. CDR1 is SGHTA and CDR2 is FQGNSA in the germline V gene. CDR3 length: 15 residues. The V gene end was trimmed by 4 bases and the J gene end by 5 bases; junction bases not matched to a gene: 4. The DNA for the CDR3 is TGTGCCAGCAGCTCCTGGACAGGGGGCAACAATGAGCAGTTCTTC. Translation gives CASSSWTGGNNEQFF.

The J gene is TRBJ2-7, the V gene TRBV10-1; 7 bases map to TRBD2. Trimming removed 3 bases from V and 9 bases from J; junction bases left unmatched: 20. Germline assignment: CDR1 WNHNN and CDR2 SYGVQD (reference sequence). CDR3 length: 17 residues. CDR3 region: CASSDTVGAGASFGQYF. The CDR3, as DNA: TGCGCCAGCAGTGATACCGTTGGGGCGGGAGCCTCTTTCGGGCAGTACTTC.

CDR3 amino acids: CASRGLAGTPANNEQFF. DNA for the CDR3: TGTGCCAGCAGGGGACTAGCGGGAACCCCCGCGAACAATGAGCAGTTCTTC. The genes are TRBV11-2 and TRBJ2-1, with 13 bases fitting TRBD2. Trimming at V came to 6 bases and at J to 5 bases, leaving 10 bases not matched to a gene. CDR3 length equals 17 residues. Germline V gene lookup returns CDR1 SGHAT and CDR2 FQNNGV.

With regard to this clone: The sample carries other DNA sequences with the same CDR3. The chain has TRBV6-5 and TRBJ2-7, with D perhaps TRBD2 (6 bases). V lost 0 bases and J lost 0, with 9 bases in between. The CDR3 is made up of 15 amino acids. CDR1 is MNHEY and CDR2 is SVGAGI in the germline V gene. The CDR3 coding sequence is TGTGCCAGCAGTTACTCTAGCGGAAGCTCCTACGAGCAGTACTTC. Residues: CASSYSSGSSYEQYF.

The chain carries TRBV21-1 and TRBJ2-2; the table calls TRBD2, which could not be checked here. TRBV21-1 has pseudogene status. The CDR3 has 16 amino acids. CDR3 sequence (DNA): TGTGCCAGCAGCACCGTAGCGGGCGGGGAGACCGGGGAGCTGTTTTTT. Translation: CASSTVAGGETGELFF.